The TCR beta chain under discussion was sequenced for a study of blood T cell repertoires in COVID-19. Study context: Both acute and convalescent COVID-19 samples were obtained from the United States, Italy and Spain.

Remarks on this clone: Additional DNA sequences in this sample encode the identical CDR3.

Original analysis: Estimation of nucleated cell counts relied on the amplification of reference gene primers. Some clones are missing from TCRdb's copy, which holds only in-frame ones; the method was immunoSEQ multiplex PCR. That table is the source of V, J and clone size, and D and trimming were worked out from the DNA. The data show over 200,000 clones, around 88% seen once. The clonotype originates from a woman in her 30s who had recovered from COVID-19. Sequencing was done on a sample of peripheral blood.

This CDR3 reads CASSLAGGETQYF. The DNA for the CDR3 is TGCGCCAGCAGCTTGGCCGGTGGAGAGACCCAGTACTTC. The rearrangement links TRBV5-1 to TRBJ2-5; no clear D gene. Trimming removed 0 bases at V and 4 bases at J, with 7 bases between. This CDR3 has 13 amino acids. Germline CDR1 is SGHRS and CDR2 is YFSETQ. Full variable domain (rest looked up from reference TRBV5-1 and TRBJ2-5): KAGVTQTPRYLIKTRGQQVTLSCSPISGHRSVSWYQQTPGQGLQFLFEYFSETQRNKGNFPGRFSGRQFSNSRSEMNVSTLELGDSALYLCASSLAGGETQYFGPGTRLLVL.